Given below is one T cell receptor beta chain in context. Only in-frame clones appear in the TCRdb table, and some are missing; sequencing was by immunoSEQ multiplex PCR. Among approximately 140,000 clones, around 86% were seen once, and the ten largest hold roughly 4.3%. CDR3 length: 17 residues. CDR1 is MNHNS, CDR2 SASEGT, per germline. Trimming took 4 bases from V and 5 from J; bases not matched to a gene: 14. This entry is derived from a study of T cell responses to AZD1222 COVID-19 vaccine. This rearrangement joins TRBV6-1 to TRBJ2-7; 10 bases agree with TRBD1. The sample was peripheral blood, taken on day 0 of MenACWY control vaccination. This receptor was identified in an adult in good health. Here the CDR3 reads CASSAPSHRDRGHEQYF. CDR3 in DNA: TGTGCCAGCAGTGCGCCTAGCCACCGGGACAGGGGCCACGAGCAGTACTTC.